The 9 T cell receptor beta chains in this list originate from one sample, sequenced in a study of blood T cell repertoires in COVID-19. Sequencing used immunoSEQ multiplex PCR; TCRdb keeps in-frame clones, though not all of them. This sample has 150,000 to 200,000 clones, with about 83% found just once. Sequenced sample: peripheral blood. These receptors were collected from a human donor in a cohort sampled during active COVID-19.

The chain is built from TRBV18 and TRBJ1-3, with a weak D call TRBD1 (5 bases). CDR3 length: 17 amino acids. Deletions cut 1 base from V and 5 bases from J, with 18 bases between. Germline CDR1 and CDR2: KGHSH and LQKENI. The DNA for the CDR3 is TGTGCCAGCTCACCACAGCAGGGTCCCCGAAGTAGAAACACCATATATTTT. Amino acid sequence: CASSPQQGPRSRNTIYF.

The rearrangement links TRBV10-2 to TRBJ1-5, with 7 bases identical to TRBD1. There are 14 residues in the CDR3. V trimming: 8 bases; J trimming: 3 bases; junction bases outside the gene matches: 7. The germline V gene has CDR1 WSHSY and CDR2 SAAADI. The CDR3 bases are TGCGCCAGCCAGACTGGGACAGACAATCAGCCCCAGCATTTT. Its protein is CASQTGTDNQPQHF.

The chain joins TRBV25-1 to TRBJ2-5; possible D gene TRBD1, 7 bases. Trimming stripped 3 bases from V and 1 base from J, with 18 bases between. Per the germline V gene, CDR1 is MGHDK and CDR2 is SYGVNS. CDR3 length equals 17 residues. CDR3 residues: CASSDPRRGPLQETQYF. The CDR3 bases are TGTGCCAGCAGTGACCCCCGGAGGGGGCCCCTCCAAGAGACCCAGTACTTC.

V is TRBV5-1 and J is TRBJ2-7; 9 nucleotides match TRBD1. This CDR3 has 14 amino acids. The junction had 5 bases not matched to a gene; V was cut back by 2 bases and J by 5 bases. Germline assignment: CDR1 SGHRS and CDR2 YFSETQ. This CDR3 reads CASSLDRGGDEQYF. CDR3 DNA: TGCGCCAGCAGCTTAGACAGGGGGGGAGACGAGCAGTACTTC.

The rearrangement links TRBV28 to TRBJ2-5, with 7 bases lining up with TRBD1. After removal of 3 bases from V and 7 bases from J, the junction contained 26 bases not matched to a gene. The CDR3 totals 20 residues. Germline V gene data show CDR1 as MDHEN and CDR2 as SYDVKM. CDR3 in DNA: TGTGCCAGCAGTTTCCGTGCAGGCCGAAGGGTAAAGGGGGCATTTGGGACCCAGTACTTC. It translates to CASSFRAGRRVKGAFGTQYF.

The rearrangement links TRBV24-1 to TRBJ2-7, with TRBD1 identical over 7 bases. The CDR3 consists of 14 residues. In germline, CDR1 is KGHDR, CDR2 SFDVKD. The J segment lost 1 base and the V segment lost 7 bases, leaving 6 bases of the junction unmatched. The CDR3 DNA sequence: TGTGCCACCAGCGGGACAGAAACTTCCTACGAGCAGTACTTC. This gives the protein CATSGTETSYEQYF.

The V gene is TRBV7-2, the J gene TRBJ1-2; D not certain. The CDR3 is 13 amino acids. Germline CDR1 is SGHTA and CDR2 is FQGNSA. V was shortened by 3 bases and J by 2 bases, with 7 bases between the two germline ends. The CDR3 DNA follows: TGTGCCAGCAGCTTTGGGCAGAACTATGGCTACACCTTC. This translates into CASSFGQNYGYTF.

The chain uses TRBV9 and TRBJ1-1; 8 bases align to TRBD1. The length of the CDR3 is 16 residues. Germline V gene lookup returns CDR1 SGDLS and CDR2 YYNGEE. Trimming took 0 bases from V and 1 from J; bases not matched to a gene: 5. The CDR3 sequence is CASSVDQGAGNTEAFF. As DNA, the CDR3 is TGTGCCAGCAGCGTAGACCAGGGGGCCGGGAACACTGAAGCTTTCTTT.

The chain is built from TRBV7-9 and TRBJ1-6; D uncertain. CDR1 and CDR2 from the germline V gene are SEHNR and FQNEAQ (reference sequence). Trimming took 7 bases from V and 12 from J, leaving 10 bases between them. The CDR3 is 11 residues long. As DNA, the CDR3 is TGTGCCAGCACCACCGACATACCCCTCCACTTT. Its protein product is CASTTDIPLHF.